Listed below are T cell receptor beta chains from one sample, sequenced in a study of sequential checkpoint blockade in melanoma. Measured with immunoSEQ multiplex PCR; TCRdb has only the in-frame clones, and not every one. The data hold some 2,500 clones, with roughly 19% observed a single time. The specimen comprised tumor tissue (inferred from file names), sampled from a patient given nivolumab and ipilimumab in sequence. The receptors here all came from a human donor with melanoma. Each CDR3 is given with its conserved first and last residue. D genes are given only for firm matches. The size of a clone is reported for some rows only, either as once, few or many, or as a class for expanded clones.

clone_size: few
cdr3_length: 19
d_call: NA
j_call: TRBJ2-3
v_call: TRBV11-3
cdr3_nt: TGTGCCAGCAGCACGGGAAAGTACAGGGCCACAACTAGCACAGATACGCAGTATTTT
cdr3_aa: CASSTGKYRATTSTDTQYF

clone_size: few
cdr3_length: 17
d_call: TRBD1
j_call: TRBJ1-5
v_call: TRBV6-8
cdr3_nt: TGTGCCAGCAGTCGAATCGGGACAGGGGGTAGCAATCAGCCCCAGCATTTT
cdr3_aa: CASSRIGTGGSNQPQHF

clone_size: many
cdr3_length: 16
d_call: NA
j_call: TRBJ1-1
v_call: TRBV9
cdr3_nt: TGTGCCAGCAGCCCATCGCCTATACAGGTGGGCACTGAAGCTTTCTTT
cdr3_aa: CASSPSPIQVGTEAFF

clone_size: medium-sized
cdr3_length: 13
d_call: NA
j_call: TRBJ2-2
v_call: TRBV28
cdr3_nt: TGTGCCAGCAGTTTTCGGGGTACCGGGGAGCTGTTTTTT
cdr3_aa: CASSFRGTGELFF

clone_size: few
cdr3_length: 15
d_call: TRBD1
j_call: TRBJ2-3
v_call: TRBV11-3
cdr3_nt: TGTGCCAGCAGCTACGGACAGGGTAGCACAGATACGCAGTATTTT
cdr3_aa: CASSYGQGSTDTQYF

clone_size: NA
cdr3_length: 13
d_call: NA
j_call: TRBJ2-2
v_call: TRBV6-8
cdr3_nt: TGTGCCAGCAGTTACCGATACACCGGGGAGCTGTTTTTT
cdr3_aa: CASSYRYTGELFF

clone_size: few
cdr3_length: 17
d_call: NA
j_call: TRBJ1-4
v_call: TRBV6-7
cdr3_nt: TGTGCCAGCAGTGACGGGTTTTTTGAGGGCATTAATGAAAAACTGTTTTTT
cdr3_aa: CASSDGFFEGINEKLFF

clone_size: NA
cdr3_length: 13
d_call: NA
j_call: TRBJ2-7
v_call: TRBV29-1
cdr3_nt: TGCAGCGCCTCGCCCGGGTCCCCCTACGAGCAGTACTTC
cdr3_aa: CSASPGSPYEQYF

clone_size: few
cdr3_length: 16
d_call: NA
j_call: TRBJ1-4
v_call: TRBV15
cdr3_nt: TGTGCCACCAGCAGAGATGTGGCGACCGTCGATGAAAAACTGTTTTTT
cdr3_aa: CATSRDVATVDEKLFF

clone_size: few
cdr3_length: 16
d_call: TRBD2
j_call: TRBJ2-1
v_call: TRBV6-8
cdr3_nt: TGTGCCAGCAGTTACGGCGGGACTAGCGGTTTAAATGAGCAGTTCTTC
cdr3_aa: CASSYGGTSGLNEQFF

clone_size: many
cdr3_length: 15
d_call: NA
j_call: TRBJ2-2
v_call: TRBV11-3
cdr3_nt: TGTGCCAGCAGCCCCGGGACTGCCTACACCGGGGAGCTGTTTTTT
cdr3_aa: CASSPGTAYTGELFF

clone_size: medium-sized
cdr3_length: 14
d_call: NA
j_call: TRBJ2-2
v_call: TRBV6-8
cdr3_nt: TGTGCCAGCAGTGACTCCCAGTGGGCCGGGGAGCTGTTTTTT
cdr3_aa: CASSDSQWAGELFF

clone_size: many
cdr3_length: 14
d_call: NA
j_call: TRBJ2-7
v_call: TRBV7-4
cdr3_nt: TGTGCCAGCAGCCGAGGTCCGGAATCCTACGAGCAGTACTTC
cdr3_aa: CASSRGPESYEQYF

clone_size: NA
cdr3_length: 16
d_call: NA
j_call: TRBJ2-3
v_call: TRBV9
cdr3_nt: TGTGCCAGCAGCGTAGCTCCATCAGCAGGCACAGATACGCAGTATTTT
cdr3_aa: CASSVAPSAGTDTQYF

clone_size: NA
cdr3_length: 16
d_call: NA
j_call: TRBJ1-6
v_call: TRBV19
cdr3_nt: TGTGCCAGTAGGCCCAGGGGACCAACCGTCGATTCACCCCTCCACTTT
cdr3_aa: CASRPRGPTVDSPLHF

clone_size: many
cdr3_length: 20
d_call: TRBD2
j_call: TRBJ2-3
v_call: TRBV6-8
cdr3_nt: TGTGCCAGCAGTTACTCGAAACTCCCTAGCGGGAGGGGTAGCACAGATACGCAGTATTTT
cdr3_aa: CASSYSKLPSGRGSTDTQYF

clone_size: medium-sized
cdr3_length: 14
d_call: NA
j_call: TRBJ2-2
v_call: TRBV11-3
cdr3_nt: TGTGCCAGCAGCCCGTCAGGGTACGGCGGGGAGCTGTTTTTT
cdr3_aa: CASSPSGYGGELFF

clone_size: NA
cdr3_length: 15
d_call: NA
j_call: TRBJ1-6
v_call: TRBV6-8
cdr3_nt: TGTGCCAGCACCCCTACCTTTGGACAACCATCACCCCTCCACTTT
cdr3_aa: CASTPTFGQPSPLHF

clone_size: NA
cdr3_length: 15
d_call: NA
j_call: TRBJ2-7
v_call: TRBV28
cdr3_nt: TGTGCCAGCAGTCCTCTAGGCCAGGGCCCCTACGAGCAGTACTTC
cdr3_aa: CASSPLGQGPYEQYF

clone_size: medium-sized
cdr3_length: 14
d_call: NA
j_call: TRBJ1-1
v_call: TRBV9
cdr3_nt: TGTGCCAGCAGCCCGGACAACGCTAACACTGAAGCTTTCTTT
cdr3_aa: CASSPDNANTEAFF

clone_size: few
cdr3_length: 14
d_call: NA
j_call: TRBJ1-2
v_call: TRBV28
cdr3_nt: TGTGCCAGCAGTCCTCTACAAGGGAACTATGGCTACACCTTC
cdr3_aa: CASSPLQGNYGYTF

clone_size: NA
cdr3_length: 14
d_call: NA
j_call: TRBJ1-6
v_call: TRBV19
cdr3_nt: TGTGCCAGTAGTATCGGGCAGGGGTCTTCACCCCTCCACTTT
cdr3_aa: CASSIGQGSSPLHF

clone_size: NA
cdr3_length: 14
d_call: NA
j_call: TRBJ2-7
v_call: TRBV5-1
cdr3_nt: TGCGCCAGCAGTGACACGGCGGCATCCTACGAGCAGTACTTC
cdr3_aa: CASSDTAASYEQYF

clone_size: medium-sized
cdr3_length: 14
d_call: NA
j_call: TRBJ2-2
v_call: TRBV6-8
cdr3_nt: TGTGCCAGCAGTTACAGGGGTGCCACCGGGGAGCTGTTTTTT
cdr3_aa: CASSYRGATGELFF

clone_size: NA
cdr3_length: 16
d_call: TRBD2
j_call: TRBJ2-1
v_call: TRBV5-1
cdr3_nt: TGCGCCAGCAGCTTGGTCGTGACTAGCGGGGGCTCCGAGCAGTTCTTC
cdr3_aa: CASSLVVTSGGSEQFF

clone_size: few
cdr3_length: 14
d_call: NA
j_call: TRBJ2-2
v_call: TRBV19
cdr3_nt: TGTGCCAGTAGTGTAGGGGGGGACACCGGGGAGCTGTTTTTT
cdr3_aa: CASSVGGDTGELFF

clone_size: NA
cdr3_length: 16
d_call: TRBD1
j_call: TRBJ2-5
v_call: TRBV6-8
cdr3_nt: TGTGCCAGCAGTGAGTGGACAGGGGCACCCCAAGAGACCCAGTACTTC
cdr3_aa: CASSEWTGAPQETQYF

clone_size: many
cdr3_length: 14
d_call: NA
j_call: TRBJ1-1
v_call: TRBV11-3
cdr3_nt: TGTGCCAGCAGACTCCGGGGGGTGAACACTGAAGCTTTCTTT
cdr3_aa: CASRLRGVNTEAFF

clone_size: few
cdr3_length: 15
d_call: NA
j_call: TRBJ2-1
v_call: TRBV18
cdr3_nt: TGTGCCAGCTCACCACTGGGGTCCTCCTACAATGAGCAGTTCTTC
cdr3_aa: CASSPLGSSYNEQFF

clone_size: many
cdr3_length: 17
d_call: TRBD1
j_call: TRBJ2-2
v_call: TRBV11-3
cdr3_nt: TGTGCCAGCAGCCCAGGACAGGGGGCGGGCACCACCGGGGAGCTGTTTTTT
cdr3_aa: CASSPGQGAGTTGELFF

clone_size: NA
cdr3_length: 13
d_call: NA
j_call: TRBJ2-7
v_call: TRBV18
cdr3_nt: TGTGCCAGCTCACCAGCAGTAACCTACGAGCAGTACTTC
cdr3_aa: CASSPAVTYEQYF

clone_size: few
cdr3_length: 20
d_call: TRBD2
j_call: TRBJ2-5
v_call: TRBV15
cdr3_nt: TGTGCCACCAGCAGAGCAATGGGACTAGCGGGGGCCGGAGAACAAGAGACCCAGTACTTC
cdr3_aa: CATSRAMGLAGAGEQETQYF

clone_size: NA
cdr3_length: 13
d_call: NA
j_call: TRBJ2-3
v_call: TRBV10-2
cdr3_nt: TGCGCCAGCAGTGAACAGAACACAGATACGCAGTATTTT
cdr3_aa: CASSEQNTDTQYF

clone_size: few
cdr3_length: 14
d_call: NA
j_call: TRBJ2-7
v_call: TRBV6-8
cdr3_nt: TGTGCCAGCAGTTACGCACAGGCGGTGTACGAGCAGTACTTC
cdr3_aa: CASSYAQAVYEQYF

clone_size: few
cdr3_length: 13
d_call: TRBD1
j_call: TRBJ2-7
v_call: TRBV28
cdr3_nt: TGTGCCAGCAGAAGGGACAGCACCTACGAGCAGTACTTC
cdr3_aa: CASRRDSTYEQYF

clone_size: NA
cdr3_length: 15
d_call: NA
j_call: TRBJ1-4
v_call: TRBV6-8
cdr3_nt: TGTGCCAGCAGTTACTCGTCCGGGTTTAATGAAAAACTGTTTTTT
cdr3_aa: CASSYSSGFNEKLFF

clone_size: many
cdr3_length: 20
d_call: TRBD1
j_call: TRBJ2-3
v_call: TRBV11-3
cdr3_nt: TGTGCCAGCAGCAATGGACAGGAAGTAATTGAACCGGCTAGCACAGATACGCAGTATTTT
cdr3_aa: CASSNGQEVIEPASTDTQYF

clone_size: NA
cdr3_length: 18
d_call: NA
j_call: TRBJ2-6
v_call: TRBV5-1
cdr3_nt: TGCGCCAGCAGCTTTTTGGTTCAGGGTAGCTCTGGGGCCAACGTCCTGACTTTC
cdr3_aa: CASSFLVQGSSGANVLTF

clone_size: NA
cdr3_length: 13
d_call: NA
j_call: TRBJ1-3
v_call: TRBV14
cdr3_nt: TGTGCCAGCAGCGAGGAACACGGAAACACCATATATTTT
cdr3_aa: CASSEEHGNTIYF

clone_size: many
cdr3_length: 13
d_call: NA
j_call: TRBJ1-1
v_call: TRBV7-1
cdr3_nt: TGTGCCAGCAGCCGCGACAGCCACACTGAAGCTTTCTTT
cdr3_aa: CASSRDSHTEAFF